This T cell receptor (beta chain) stems from a study of neurological immune-mediated disorders. Whole-study findings and limits: The most TCR clonal expansion was seen in HTLV-1-associated myelopathy, whereas the least was seen in multiple sclerosis, below the level in healthy controls.

The time point here: longitudinal time-point 3. The unsorted libraries were prepared from 2 million PBMCs (stored at -80 C). With 10-nucleotide random UMIs, 5'RACE was used to make the cDNA. Over 200 million TCR-beta sequences (from 15-18 subjects) were yielded by each sequencing run. One entry per CDR3 protein results from TCRdb running MiXCR on the 5' RACE reads. Here the sample spans around 97,000 distinct CDR3 sequences, 10% to 14% being singletons. Only a few counts were recorded for this clonotype. The antigen is undetermined. The material sequenced was PBMCs. The TCR originated in a female donor with HTLV-1-associated myelopathy (HAM/TSP).

In DNA, the CDR3 is TGTGCCAGCAGTGATTGGGGTATGGATGAGCAGTTCTTC. Encoded protein: CASSDWGMDEQFF. The chain has TRBV6-1 and TRBJ2-1; D not resolved. V was pared by 3 bases and J by 8 bases, with 11 bases between. Germline V CDR1 and CDR2: MNHNS, SASEGT. The CDR3 runs to 13 residues.